This TCR beta chain was profiled in a study of graft-versus-host responses after intestinal transplantation. Study-wide results and caveats: Allografts of patients with graft-donor T cell macrochimerism showed high graft-versus-host to host-versus-graft clone ratios.

Repertoires were generated with immunoSEQ multiplex PCR, while TCRdb's copy carries only in-frame clones and drops some. The data show roughly 100,000 clones, roughly 89% seen once. With respect to this clone: Its antigen is currently unknown.

The CDR3 consists of 13 residues. Germline assignment: CDR1 MDHEN and CDR2 SYDVKM. The clonotype was recovered from a human donor who was the organ donor for an intestinal transplant. The rearrangement joins TRBV28 to TRBJ1-1; the match to TRBD1 covers 9 bases. The sequencing here drew on unstimulated CD4+ T cells sorted from spleen or lymph node cells, taken before transplant. The CDR3 loop is CLIQGAGSTEAFF. CDR3 nucleotide sequence: TGTCTGATACAGGGGGCGGGGAGCACTGAAGCTTTCTTT.